This T cell receptor (beta chain) was sequenced in a study of T cell changes during pregnancy in multiple sclerosis. Some clones are missing from TCRdb's copy, which holds only in-frame ones; the method was immunoSEQ multiplex PCR. The table records tens of thousands of clones, around 92% of them present only once. With 1 base clipped from V and 5 bases from J, the junction kept 4 bases outside the gene matches. Germline CDR1 and CDR2: SGHRS and YFSETQ. CDR3 length equals 15 residues. V gene TRBV5-1 combines with J gene TRBJ2-1; 9 bases agree with TRBD2. Sequenced here: CD4+ T cells from peripheral blood mononuclear cells, sampled after pregnancy. The sequence was collected from a female donor with multiple sclerosis, enrolled in a pregnancy study. The CDR3 spells CASSLPAGGNNEQFF. The CDR3 DNA sequence: TGCGCCAGCAGCTTGCCAGCGGGGGGAAACAATGAGCAGTTCTTC.